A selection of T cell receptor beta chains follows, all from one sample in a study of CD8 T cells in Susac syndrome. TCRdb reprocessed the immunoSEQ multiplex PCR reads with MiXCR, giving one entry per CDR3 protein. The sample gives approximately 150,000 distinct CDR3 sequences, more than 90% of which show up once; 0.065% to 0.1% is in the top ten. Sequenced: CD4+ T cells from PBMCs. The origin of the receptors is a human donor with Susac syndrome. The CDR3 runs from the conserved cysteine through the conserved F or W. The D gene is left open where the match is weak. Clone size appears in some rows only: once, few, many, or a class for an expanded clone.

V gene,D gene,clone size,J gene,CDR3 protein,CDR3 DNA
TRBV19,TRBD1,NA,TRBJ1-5,CASRRDRASNQPQHF,TGTGCCAGTAGGCGGGACAGGGCGAGCAATCAGCCCCAGCATTTT
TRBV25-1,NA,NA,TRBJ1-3,CASSAPGGNTIYF,TGTGCCAGCAGTGCCCCCGGTGGAAACACCATATATTTT
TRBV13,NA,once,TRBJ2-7,CASSLNPSYEQYF,TGTGCCAGCTCCCTGAATCCCTCCTACGAGCAGTACTTC
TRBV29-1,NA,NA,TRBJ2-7,CSVEVPPYEQYF,TGCAGCGTTGAAGTACCCCCCTACGAGCAGTACTTC
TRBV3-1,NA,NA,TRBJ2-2,CASSHGLRYTGELFF,TGTGCCAGCAGCCATGGTCTTAGGTACACCGGGGAGCTGTTTTTT
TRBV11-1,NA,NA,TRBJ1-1,CASRLTDSTEAFF,TGTGCCAGCAGACTGACAGATTCGACTGAAGCTTTCTTT
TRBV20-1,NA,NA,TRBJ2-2,CSARDYSAGELFF,TGCAGTGCTAGAGATTACTCGGCCGGGGAGCTGTTTTTT
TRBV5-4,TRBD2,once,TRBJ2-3,CASSPHQGSGGNTDTQYF,TGTGCCAGCAGCCCCCACCAAGGTAGCGGGGGGAACACAGATACGCAGTATTTT
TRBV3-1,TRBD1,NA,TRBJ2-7,CASSRQGRSYEQYF,TGTGCCAGCAGCAGACAGGGAAGATCCTACGAGCAGTACTTC
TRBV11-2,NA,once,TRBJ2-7,CASSLSQGRPYEQYF,TGTGCCAGCAGCTTATCTCAGGGGCGTCCCTACGAGCAGTACTTC
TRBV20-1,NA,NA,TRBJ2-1,CSARGRGHNEQFF,TGCAGTGCTAGAGGCCGGGGACACAATGAGCAGTTCTTC
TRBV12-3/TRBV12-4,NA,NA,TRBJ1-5,CASSYRRAPQHF,TGTGCCAGCAGTTATAGGAGGGCACCCCAGCATTTT
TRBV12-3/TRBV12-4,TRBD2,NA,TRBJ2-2,CASSLRSGRRDGELFF,TGTGCCAGCAGCCTGCGGAGCGGGAGGAGGGACGGGGAGCTGTTTTTT
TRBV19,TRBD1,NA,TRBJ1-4,CASSAAGTGLNEKLFF,TGTGCCAGTAGTGCCGCCGGGACAGGGTTGAATGAAAAACTGTTTTTT
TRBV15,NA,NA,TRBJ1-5,CATSANRDRPQHF,TGTGCCACCAGCGCTAACAGGGATCGGCCCCAGCATTTT
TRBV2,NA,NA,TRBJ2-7,CASTNGPQEQYF,TGTGCCAGCACCAACGGGCCCCAGGAGCAGTACTTC
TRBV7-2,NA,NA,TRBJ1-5,CASSLSSQRNQPQHF,TGTGCCAGCAGCTTATCTTCACAGCGCAATCAGCCCCAGCATTTT
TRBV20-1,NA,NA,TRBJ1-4,CSALTAEKLFF,TGCAGTGCCCTAACCGCCGAAAAACTGTTTTTT
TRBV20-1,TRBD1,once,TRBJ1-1,CSAIDRGNTEAFF,TGCAGTGCCATCGACAGGGGGAACACTGAAGCTTTCTTT
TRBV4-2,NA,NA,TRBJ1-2,CASSQDRQAWGYTF,TGTGCCAGCAGCCAAGATCGACAGGCATGGGGCTACACCTTC
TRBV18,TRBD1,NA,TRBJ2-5,CASSPIPGQGQETQYF,TGTGCCAGCTCACCGATTCCGGGACAGGGGCAAGAGACCCAGTACTTC
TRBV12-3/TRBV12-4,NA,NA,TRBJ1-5,CASSFNSNQPQHF,TGTGCCAGCAGTTTCAATAGCAATCAGCCCCAGCATTTT
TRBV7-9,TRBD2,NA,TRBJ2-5,CASSPAPGGQETQYF,TGTGCCAGCAGCCCCGCCCCCGGGGGGCAAGAGACCCAGTACTTC
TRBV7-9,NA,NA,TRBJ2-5,CASSRRTQQETQYF,TGTGCCAGCAGCAGACGGACTCAACAAGAGACCCAGTACTTC
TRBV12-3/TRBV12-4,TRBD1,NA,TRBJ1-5,CASSLTGNQPQHF,TGTGCCAGCAGTTTGACAGGGAATCAGCCCCAGCATTTT
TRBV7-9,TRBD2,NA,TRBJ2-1,CASSLVGTNNEQFF,TGTGCCAGCAGCTTAGTCGGGACTAACAATGAGCAGTTCTTC
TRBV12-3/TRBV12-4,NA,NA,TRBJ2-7,CASTPTGTYEQYF,TGTGCCAGCACCCCGACAGGTACCTACGAGCAGTACTTC
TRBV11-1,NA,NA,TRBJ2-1,CASSLARVAQISYNEQFF,TGTGCCAGCAGCTTAGCGCGAGTAGCGCAAATCTCCTACAATGAGCAGTTCTTC
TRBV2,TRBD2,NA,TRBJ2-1,CASSPSRRGDKFF,TGTGCCAGCAGTCCCTCTCGGCGGGGGGACAAGTTCTTC
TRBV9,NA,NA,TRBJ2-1,CASNERGISYNEQFF,TGTGCCAGCAACGAACGAGGAATTTCCTACAATGAGCAGTTCTTC
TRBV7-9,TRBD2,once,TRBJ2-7,CASSLASGTSGAEQYF,TGTGCCAGCAGCTTAGCATCCGGGACTAGCGGGGCCGAGCAGTACTTC
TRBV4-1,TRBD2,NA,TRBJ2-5,CASSQDIVSGGRVYF,TGCGCCAGCAGCCAAGATATCGTATCGGGGGGACGGGTGTACTTC
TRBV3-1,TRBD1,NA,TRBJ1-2,CASSHRGQAVYGYTF,TGTGCCAGCAGCCACCGGGGACAGGCAGTCTATGGCTACACCTTC
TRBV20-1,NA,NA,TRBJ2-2,CSARVGGWTGELFF,TGCAGTGCTAGAGTTGGAGGTTGGACCGGGGAGCTGTTTTTT
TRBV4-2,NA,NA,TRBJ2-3,CASSQGPILSDTQYF,TGTGCCAGCAGCCAAGGTCCTATTTTGTCAGATACGCAGTATTTT
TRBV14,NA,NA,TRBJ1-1,CASSPYPGVEAFF,TGTGCCAGCAGCCCCTACCCAGGGGTGGAAGCTTTCTTT
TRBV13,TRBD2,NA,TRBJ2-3,CASSTSGLDTDTQYF,TGTGCCAGCAGCACGTCGGGACTAGACACAGATACGCAGTATTTT